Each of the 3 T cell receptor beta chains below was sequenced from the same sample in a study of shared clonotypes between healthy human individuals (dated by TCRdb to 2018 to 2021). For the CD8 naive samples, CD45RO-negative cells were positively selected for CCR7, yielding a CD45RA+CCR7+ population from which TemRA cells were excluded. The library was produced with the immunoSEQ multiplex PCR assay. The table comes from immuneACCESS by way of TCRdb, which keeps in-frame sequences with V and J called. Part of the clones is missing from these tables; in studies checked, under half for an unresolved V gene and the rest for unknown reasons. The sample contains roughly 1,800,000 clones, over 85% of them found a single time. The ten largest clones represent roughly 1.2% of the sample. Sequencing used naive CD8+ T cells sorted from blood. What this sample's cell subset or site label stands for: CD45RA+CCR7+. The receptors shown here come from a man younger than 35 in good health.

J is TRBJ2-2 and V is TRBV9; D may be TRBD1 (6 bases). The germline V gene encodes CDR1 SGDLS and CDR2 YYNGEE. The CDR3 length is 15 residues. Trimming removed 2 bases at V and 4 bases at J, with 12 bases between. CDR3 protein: CASSVTGSGTGELFF. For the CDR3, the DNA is TGTGCCAGCAGCGTTACAGGGTCTGGCACCGGGGAGCTGTTTTTT.

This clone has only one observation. CDR3 bases: TGTGCCAGCAGGGAGCCCGGGACAGGTCAGGGGCAGTACTTC. This translates into CASREPGTGQGQYF. This chain joins TRBV6-1 and TRBJ2-7; TRBD1 matches 8 bases. CDR3 size: 14 residues. J was trimmed by 9 bases and V by 6 bases; bases with no gene match: 13. The germline CDR1 and CDR2 sequences are MNHNS and SASEGT.

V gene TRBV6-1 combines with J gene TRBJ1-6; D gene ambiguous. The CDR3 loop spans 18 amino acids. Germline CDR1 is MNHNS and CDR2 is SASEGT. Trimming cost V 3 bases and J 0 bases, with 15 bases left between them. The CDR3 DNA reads TGTGCCAGCAGTGAGGAGTCTGAAGCAAGCTCCTATAATTCACCCCTCCACTTT. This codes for CASSEESEASSYNSPLHF.